This T cell receptor beta chain derives from a study of blood T cell repertoires in COVID-19. Study-wide background: The United States, Italy and Spain were the sources of the acute and convalescent COVID-19 samples. PBMCs, B-cell-depleted T cells, or T cells were the source of the cDNA or gDNA that made up the material.

The CDR3 runs 18 residues. CDR1 LGHDT and CDR2 YNNKEL come from the germline V gene (reference sequence). Trimming took 4 bases from V and 1 from J; bases not matched to a gene: 9. This clone is a singleton in its sample. The method was immunoSEQ multiplex PCR; TCRdb's version includes in-frame clones alone and lacks a portion of them. This sample has more than 200,000 clones; 88% occur once, and the top ten carry more than 1.5%. The chain joins TRBV3-1 (or the pseudogene TRBV3-2) to TRBJ2-7, with 14 bases that match TRBD2. The receptor comes from a man between 65 and 85 years old with acute or convalescent COVID-19. Sequenced material: peripheral blood. The CDR3 here is CASSPRTSGRYRSYEQYF. CDR3 DNA sequence: TGTGCCAGCAGCCCTAGGACTAGCGGGAGGTATCGGTCCTACGAGCAGTACTTC.